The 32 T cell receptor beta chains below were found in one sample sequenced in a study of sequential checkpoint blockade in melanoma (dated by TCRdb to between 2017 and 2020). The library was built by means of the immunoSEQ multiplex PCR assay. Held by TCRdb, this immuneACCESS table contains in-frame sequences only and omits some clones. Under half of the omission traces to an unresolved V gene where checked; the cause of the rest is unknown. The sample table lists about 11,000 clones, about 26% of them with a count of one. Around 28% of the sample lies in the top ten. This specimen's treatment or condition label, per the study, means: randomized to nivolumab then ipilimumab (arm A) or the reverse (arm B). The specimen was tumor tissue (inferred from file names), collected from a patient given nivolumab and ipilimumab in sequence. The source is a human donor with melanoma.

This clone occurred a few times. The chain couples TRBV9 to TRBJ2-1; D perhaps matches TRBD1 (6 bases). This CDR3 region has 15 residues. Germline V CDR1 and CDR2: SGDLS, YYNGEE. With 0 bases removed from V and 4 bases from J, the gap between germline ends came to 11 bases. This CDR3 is CASSVAGTSYNEQFF. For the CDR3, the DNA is TGTGCCAGCAGCGTAGCCGGGACAAGTTACAATGAGCAGTTCTTC. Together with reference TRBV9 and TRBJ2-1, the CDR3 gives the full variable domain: DSGVTQTPKHLITATGQRVTLRCSPRSGDLSVYWYQQSLDQGLQFLIQYYNGEERAKGNILERFSAQQFPDLHSELNLSSLELGDSALYFCASSVAGTSYNEQFFGPGTRLTVL.

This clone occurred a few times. The CDR3 reads CASSRQAQETQYF. The CDR3 DNA follows: TGTGCCAGCAGCCGACAGGCCCAAGAGACCCAGTACTTC. The chain employs TRBV7-4 and TRBJ2-5; D perhaps matches TRBD1 (6 bases). There are 13 residues in the CDR3. Germline-derived CDR1 and CDR2 are SGHVT and SQSDAQ. Trimming took 5 bases from V and 1 from J, leaving 8 bases between them.

CDR3 sequence reads: CASSQHRNGHGYTF. CDR3 nucleotides: TGTGCCAGCAGCCAACACAGGAATGGACATGGCTACACCTTC. The chain is built from TRBV14 and TRBJ1-2, with D tentatively TRBD1 (5 bases). V was pared by 2 bases and J by 6 bases, with 13 bases between. Looked up from germline, CDR1 is SGHDN and CDR2 is FVKESK. This CDR3 is built from 14 residues.

CDR3 protein: CASSPGQGYGYTF. The CDR3 coding sequence is TGTGCCAGTAGCCCGGGACAGGGGTATGGCTACACCTTC. The J gene is TRBJ1-2, the V gene TRBV19, with 10 bases aligning to TRBD1. The germline CDR1 and CDR2 sequences are LNHDA and SQIVND (reference sequence). Trimming at V came to 6 bases and at J to 5 bases, leaving 3 bases not matched to a gene. This CDR3 region has 13 residues.

The CDR3: CASSLAASRETQYF. The CDR3 DNA follows: TGCGCCAGCAGCTTGGCGGCTAGCCGGGAGACCCAGTACTTC. The genes are TRBV5-1 and TRBJ2-5; D perhaps matches TRBD2 (5 bases). CDR1 is SGHRS and CDR2 is YFSETQ in the germline V gene. V was shortened by 0 bases and J by 5 bases, with 11 bases between the two germline ends. The CDR3 totals 14 residues.

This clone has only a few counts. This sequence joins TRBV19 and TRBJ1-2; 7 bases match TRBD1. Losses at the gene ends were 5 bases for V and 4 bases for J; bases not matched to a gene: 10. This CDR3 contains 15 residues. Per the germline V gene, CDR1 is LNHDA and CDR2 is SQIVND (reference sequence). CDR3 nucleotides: TGTGCCAGTAGTCCACAGGGGAAGGGGAGCTATGGCTACACCTTC. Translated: CASSPQGKGSYGYTF.

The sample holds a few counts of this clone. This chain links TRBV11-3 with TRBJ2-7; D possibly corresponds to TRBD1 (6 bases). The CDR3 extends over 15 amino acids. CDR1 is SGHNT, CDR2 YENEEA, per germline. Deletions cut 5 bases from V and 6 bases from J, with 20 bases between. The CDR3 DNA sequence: TGTGCCAGCAGCCCATTCACCACAGGGTTCGGCGAGCAGTACTTC. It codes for CASSPFTTGFGEQYF.

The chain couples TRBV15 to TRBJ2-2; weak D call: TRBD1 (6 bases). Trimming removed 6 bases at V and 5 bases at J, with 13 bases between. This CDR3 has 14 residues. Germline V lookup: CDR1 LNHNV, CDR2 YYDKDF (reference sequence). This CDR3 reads CATRHQQGTGELFF. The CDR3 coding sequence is TGTGCCACCAGACATCAACAGGGAACCGGGGAGCTGTTTTTT.

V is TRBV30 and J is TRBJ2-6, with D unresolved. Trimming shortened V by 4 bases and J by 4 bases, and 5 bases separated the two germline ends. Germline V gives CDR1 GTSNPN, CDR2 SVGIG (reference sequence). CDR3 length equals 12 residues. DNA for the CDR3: TGTGCCTGGATGTCCGGGGCCAACGTCCTGACTTTC. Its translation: CAWMSGANVLTF. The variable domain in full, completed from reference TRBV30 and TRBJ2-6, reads SQTIHQWPATLVQPVGSPLSLECTVEGTSNPNLYWYRQAAGRGLQLLFYSVGIGQISSEVPQNLSASRPQDRQFILSSKKLLLSDSGFYLCAWMSGANVLTFGAGSRLTVL.

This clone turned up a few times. The CDR3 spells CASSHRTGRETEAFF. The CDR3 DNA is TGTGCCAGCTCACACCGGACAGGGAGGGAGACTGAAGCTTTCTTT. The genes are TRBV18 and TRBJ1-1, with TRBD1 matching 8 bases. The CDR3 extends over 15 amino acids. With V trimmed by 4 bases and J by 5 bases, 9 bases remained unmatched. CDR1 and CDR2 (germline): KGHSH, LQKENI.

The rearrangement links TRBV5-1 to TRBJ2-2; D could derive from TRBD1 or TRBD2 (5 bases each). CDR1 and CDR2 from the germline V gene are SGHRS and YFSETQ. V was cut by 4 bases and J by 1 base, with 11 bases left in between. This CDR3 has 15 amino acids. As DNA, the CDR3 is TGCGCCAGCAGCCCCGGGACGGTGAACACCGGGGAGCTGTTTTTT. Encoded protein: CASSPGTVNTGELFF.

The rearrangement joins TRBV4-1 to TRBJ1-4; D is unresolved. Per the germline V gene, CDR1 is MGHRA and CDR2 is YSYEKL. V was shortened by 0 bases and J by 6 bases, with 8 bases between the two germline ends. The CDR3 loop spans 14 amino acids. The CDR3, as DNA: TGCGCCAGCAGCCAAGAGAGACTCGATGAAAAACTGTTTTTT. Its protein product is CASSQERLDEKLFF.

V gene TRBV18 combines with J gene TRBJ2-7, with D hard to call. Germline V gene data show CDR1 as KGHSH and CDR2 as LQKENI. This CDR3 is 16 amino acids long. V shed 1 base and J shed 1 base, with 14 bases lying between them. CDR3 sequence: CASSPRKRAVSYEQYF. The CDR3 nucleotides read TGTGCCAGCTCACCACGGAAAAGGGCTGTGTCCTACGAGCAGTACTTC.

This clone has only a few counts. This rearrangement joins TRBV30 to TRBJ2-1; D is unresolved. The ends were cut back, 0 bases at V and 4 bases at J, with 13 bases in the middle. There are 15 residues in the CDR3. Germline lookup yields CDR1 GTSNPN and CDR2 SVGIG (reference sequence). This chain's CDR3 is CAWSVRGSLYNEQFF. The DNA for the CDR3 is TGTGCCTGGAGTGTCCGAGGTTCTTTATACAATGAGCAGTTCTTC.

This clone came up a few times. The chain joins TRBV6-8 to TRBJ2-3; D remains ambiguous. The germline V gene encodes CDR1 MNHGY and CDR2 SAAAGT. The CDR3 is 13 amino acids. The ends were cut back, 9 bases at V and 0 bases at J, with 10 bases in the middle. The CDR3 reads CASRQGSTDTQYF. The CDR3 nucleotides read TGTGCCAGTCGCCAAGGGAGCACAGATACGCAGTATTTT.

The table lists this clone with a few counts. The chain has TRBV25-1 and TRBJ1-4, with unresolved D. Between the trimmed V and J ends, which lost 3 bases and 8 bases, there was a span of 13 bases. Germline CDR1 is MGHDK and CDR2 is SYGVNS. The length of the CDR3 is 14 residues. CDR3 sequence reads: CASSEIWGGEKLFF. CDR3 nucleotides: TGTGCCAGCAGTGAGATCTGGGGAGGGGAAAAACTGTTTTTT.

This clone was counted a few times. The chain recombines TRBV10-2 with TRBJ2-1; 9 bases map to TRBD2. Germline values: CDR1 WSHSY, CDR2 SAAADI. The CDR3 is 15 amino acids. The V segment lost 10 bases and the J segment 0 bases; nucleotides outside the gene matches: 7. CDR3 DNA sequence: TGCGCCACCACGATAGCGGGGGACTCCTACAATGAGCAGTTCTTC. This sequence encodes CATTIAGDSYNEQFF.

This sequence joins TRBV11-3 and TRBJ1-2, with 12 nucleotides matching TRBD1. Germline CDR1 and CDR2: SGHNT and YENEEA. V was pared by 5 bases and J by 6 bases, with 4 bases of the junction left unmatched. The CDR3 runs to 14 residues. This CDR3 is CASSGGQGADGYTF. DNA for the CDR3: TGTGCCAGCAGCGGGGGACAGGGGGCCGATGGCTACACCTTC.

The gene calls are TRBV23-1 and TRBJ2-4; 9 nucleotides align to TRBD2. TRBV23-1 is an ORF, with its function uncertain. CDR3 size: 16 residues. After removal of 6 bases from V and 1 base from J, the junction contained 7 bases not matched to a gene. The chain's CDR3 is CASSPNSGGAKNIQYF. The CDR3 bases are TGCGCCAGCAGCCCTAACAGCGGGGGGGCCAAAAACATTCAGTACTTC.

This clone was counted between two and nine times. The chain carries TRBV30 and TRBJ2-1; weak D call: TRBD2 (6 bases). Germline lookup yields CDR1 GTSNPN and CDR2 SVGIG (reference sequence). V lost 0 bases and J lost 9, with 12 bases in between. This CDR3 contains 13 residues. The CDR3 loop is CAWSVMGRGEQFF. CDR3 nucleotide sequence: TGTGCCTGGAGTGTAATGGGGCGGGGTGAGCAGTTCTTC.

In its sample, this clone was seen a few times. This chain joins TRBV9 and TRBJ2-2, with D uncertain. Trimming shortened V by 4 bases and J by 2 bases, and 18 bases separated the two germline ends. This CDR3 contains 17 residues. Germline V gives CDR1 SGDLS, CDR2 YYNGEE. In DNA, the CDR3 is TGTGCCAGCAGCCCCGTCCCGAAGGGTACCAACACCGGGGAGCTGTTTTTT. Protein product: CASSPVPKGTNTGELFF.

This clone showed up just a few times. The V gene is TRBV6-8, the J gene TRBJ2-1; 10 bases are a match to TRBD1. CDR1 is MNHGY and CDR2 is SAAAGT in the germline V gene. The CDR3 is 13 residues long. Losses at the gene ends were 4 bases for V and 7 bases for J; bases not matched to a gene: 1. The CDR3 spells CASSLGQGNEQFF. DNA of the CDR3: TGTGCCAGCAGTTTGGGACAGGGGAATGAGCAGTTCTTC.

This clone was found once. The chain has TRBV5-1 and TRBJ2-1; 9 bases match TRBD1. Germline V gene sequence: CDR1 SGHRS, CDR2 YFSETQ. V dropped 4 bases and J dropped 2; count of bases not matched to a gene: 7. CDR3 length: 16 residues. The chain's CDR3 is CASSIRDRVPYNEQFF. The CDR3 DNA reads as TGCGCCAGCAGCATTCGGGACAGGGTTCCCTACAATGAGCAGTTCTTC.

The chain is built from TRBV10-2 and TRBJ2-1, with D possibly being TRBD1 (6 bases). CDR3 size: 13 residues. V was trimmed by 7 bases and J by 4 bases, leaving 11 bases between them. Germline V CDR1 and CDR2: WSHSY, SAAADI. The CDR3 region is CASMDGQYNEQFF. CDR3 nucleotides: TGCGCCAGCATGGACGGACAGTACAATGAGCAGTTCTTC.

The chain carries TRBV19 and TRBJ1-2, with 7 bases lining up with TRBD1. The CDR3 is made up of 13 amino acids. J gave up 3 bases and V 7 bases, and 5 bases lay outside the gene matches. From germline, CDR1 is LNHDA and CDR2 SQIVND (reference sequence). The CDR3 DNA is TGTGCCAGTAAATCAGGGGGAGACTATGGCTACACCTTC. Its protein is CASKSGGDYGYTF.

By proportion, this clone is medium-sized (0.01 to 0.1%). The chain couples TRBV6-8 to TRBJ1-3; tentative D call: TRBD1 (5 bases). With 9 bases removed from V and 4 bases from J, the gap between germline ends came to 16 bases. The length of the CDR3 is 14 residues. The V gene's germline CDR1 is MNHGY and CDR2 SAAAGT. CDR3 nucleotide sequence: TGTGCCAGTTTTCAGGGAGTAGGAGGAAACACCATATATTTT. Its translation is CASFQGVGGNTIYF.

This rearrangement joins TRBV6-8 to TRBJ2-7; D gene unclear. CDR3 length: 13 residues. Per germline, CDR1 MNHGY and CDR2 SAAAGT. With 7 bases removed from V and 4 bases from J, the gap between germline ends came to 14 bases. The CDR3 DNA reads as TGTGCCAGCAACCCGTCAGCGTCATACGAGCAGTACTTC. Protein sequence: CASNPSASYEQYF.

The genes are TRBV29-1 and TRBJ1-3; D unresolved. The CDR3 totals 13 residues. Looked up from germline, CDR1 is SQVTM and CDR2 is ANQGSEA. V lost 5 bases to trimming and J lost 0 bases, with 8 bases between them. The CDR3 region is CSVRSFSGNTIYF. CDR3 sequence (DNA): TGCAGCGTTCGATCGTTCTCTGGAAACACCATATATTTT.

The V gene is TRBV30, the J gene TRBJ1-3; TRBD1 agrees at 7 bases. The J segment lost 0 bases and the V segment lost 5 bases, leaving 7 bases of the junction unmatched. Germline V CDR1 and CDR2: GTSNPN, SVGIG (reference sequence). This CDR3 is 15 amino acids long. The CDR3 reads CAWARGQSSGNTIYF. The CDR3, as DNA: TGTGCCTGGGCCCGGGGACAGAGCTCTGGAAACACCATATATTTT. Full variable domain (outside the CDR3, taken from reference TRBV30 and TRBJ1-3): SQTIHQWPATLVQPVGSPLSLECTVEGTSNPNLYWYRQAAGRGLQLLFYSVGIGQISSEVPQNLSASRPQDRQFILSSKKLLLSDSGFYLCAWARGQSSGNTIYFGEGSWLTVV.

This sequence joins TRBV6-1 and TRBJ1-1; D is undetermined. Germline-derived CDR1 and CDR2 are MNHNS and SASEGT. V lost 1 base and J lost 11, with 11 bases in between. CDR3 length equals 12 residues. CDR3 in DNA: TGTGCCAGCAGTGAAGGGGCAGGTCGTGCTTTCTTT. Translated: CASSEGAGRAFF.

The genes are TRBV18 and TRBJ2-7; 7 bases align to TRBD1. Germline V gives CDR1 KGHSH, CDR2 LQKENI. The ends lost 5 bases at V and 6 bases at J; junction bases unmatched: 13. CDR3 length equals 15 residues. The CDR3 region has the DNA TGTGCCAGCTCATCCCTGGGCAGGGGGAGCTCCGAGCAGTACTTC. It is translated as CASSSLGRGSSEQYF.

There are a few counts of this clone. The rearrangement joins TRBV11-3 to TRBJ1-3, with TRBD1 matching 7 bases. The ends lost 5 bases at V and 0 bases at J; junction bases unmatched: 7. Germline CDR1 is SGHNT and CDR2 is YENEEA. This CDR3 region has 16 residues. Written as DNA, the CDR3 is TGTGCCAGCAGCCTCTCTTACAGGGGCTCTGGAAACACCATATATTTT. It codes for CASSLSYRGSGNTIYF.